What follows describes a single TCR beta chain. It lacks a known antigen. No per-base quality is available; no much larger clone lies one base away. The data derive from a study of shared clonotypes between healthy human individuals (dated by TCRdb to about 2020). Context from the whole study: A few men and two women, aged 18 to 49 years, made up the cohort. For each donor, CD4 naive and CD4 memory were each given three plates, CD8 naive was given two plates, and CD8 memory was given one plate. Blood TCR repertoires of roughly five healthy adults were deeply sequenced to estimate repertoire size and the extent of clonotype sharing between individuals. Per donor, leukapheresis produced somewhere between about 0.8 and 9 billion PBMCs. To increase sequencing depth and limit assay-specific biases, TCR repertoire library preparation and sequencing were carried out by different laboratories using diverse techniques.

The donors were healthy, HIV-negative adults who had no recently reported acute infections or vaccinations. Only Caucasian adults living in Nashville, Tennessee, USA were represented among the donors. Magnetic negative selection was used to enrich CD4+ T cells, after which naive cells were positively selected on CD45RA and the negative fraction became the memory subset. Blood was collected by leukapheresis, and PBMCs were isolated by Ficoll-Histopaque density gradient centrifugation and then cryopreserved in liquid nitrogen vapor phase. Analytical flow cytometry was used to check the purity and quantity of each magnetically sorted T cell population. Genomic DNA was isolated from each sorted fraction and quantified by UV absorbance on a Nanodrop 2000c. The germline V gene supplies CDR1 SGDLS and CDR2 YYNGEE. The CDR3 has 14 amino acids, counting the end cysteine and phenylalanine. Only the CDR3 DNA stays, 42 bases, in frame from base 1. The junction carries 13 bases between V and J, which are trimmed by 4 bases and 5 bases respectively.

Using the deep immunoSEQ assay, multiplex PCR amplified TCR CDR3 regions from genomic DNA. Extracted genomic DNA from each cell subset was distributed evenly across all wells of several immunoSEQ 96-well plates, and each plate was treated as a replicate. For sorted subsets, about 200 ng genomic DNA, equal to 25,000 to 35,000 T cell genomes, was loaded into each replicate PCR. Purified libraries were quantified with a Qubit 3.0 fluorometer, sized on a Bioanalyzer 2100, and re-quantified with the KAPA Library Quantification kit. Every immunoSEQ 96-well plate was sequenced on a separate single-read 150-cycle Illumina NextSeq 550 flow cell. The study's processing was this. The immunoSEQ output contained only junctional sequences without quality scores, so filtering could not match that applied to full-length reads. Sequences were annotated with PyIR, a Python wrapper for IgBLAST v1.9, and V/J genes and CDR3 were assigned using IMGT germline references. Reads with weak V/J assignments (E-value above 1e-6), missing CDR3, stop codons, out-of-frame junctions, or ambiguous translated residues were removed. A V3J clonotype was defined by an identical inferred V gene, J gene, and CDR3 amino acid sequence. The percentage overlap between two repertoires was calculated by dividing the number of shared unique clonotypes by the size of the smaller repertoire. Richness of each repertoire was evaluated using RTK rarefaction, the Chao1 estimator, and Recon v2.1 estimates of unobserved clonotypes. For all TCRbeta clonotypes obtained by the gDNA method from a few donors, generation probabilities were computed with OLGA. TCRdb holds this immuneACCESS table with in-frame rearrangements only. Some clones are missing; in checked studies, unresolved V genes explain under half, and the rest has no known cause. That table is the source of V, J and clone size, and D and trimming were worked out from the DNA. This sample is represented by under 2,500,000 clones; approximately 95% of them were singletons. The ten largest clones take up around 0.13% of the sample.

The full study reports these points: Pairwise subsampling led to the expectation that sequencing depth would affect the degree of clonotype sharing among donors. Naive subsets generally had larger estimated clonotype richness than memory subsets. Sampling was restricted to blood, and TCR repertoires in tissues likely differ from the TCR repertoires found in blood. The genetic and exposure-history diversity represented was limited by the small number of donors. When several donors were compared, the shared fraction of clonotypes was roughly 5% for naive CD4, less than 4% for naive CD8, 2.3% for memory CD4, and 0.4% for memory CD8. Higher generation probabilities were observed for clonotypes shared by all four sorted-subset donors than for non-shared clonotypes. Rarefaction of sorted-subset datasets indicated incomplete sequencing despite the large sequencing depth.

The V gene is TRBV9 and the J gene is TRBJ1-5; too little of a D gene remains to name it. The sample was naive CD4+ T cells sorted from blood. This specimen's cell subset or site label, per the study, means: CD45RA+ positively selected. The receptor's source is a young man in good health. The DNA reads TGTGCCAGCAGCCCAAGAGGGTGGGATCAGCCCCAGCATTTT. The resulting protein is CASSPRGWDQPQHF.